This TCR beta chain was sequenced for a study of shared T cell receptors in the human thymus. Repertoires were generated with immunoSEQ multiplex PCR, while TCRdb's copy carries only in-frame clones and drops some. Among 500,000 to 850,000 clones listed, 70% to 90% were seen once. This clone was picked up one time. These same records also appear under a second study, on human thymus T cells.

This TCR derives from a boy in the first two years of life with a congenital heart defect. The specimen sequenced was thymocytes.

CDR3 amino acids: CASSLEADPNTGELFF. Here the CDR3 DNA reads TGCGCCAGCAGCTTGGAGGCGGATCCGAACACCGGGGAGCTGTTTTTT. The chain employs TRBV5-1 and TRBJ2-2; D is ambiguous. V was trimmed by 0 bases and J by 0 bases, leaving 9 bases between them. CDR3 length equals 16 residues. Germline assignment: CDR1 SGHRS and CDR2 YFSETQ.